This T cell receptor (beta chain) appears in the sequencing data of a study of blood T cell repertoires in COVID-19. The wider study: Material from acute and convalescent COVID-19 was sourced from the United States, Italy and Spain. Nucleic acid was either cDNA or gDNA, and it came from T cells, B-cell-depleted T cells, or PBMCs.

As processed by the authors: For nucleated cells, counts were estimated from reference gene primer amplification. TCRdb keeps only in-frame clones here, not all; method: immunoSEQ multiplex PCR. V, J and clone size were drawn from that table, and D and trimming were deduced from the DNA. This sample yields about 200,000 clones, of which around four fifths are seen a single time; more than 8% belongs to the top ten. Per germline, CDR1 SGHRS and CDR2 YFSETQ. The CDR3 has 16 amino acids. With 0 bases removed from V and 0 bases from J, the gap between germline ends came to 11 bases. Sequenced sample: peripheral blood. The sequence was collected from a woman aged 50 to 65 with acute or convalescent COVID-19. The chain couples TRBV5-1 to TRBJ2-3, with D perhaps matching TRBD1 (6 bases). The CDR3 spells CASSLEGQGSTDTQYF. As DNA, the CDR3 is TGCGCCAGCAGCTTGGAAGGGCAGGGGAGCACAGATACGCAGTATTTT.